This T cell receptor (beta chain) was captured in a study of PD-L1 blockade in urothelial cancer. Study overall: Between 0 and 3 prior chemotherapy regimens had been given to patients.

The method was immunoSEQ multiplex PCR; TCRdb's version includes in-frame clones alone and lacks a portion of them. Of about 84,000 clones detected, 82% appear once; the ten largest clones hold 9% to 9.5%. V lost 2 bases to trimming and J lost 2 bases, with 11 bases between them. This CDR3 region has 14 residues. The germline gives CDR1 SGHRS, CDR2 YFSETQ. V is TRBV5-1 and J is TRBJ2-7; D ambiguous. Sequencing used PBMCs, obtained around atezolizumab (anti-PD-L1) treatment. The sequence derives from an older man with urothelial cancer. Here the CDR3 DNA reads TGCGCCAGCAGCTTCAGTAACATGGCCTACGAGCAGTACTTC. Translated, it gives CASSFSNMAYEQYF.